This entry lists 25 T cell receptor beta chains sequenced from one sample in a study of cytomegalovirus exposure and HLA in healthy donors. Only in-frame clones appear in the TCRdb table, and some are missing; sequencing was by immunoSEQ multiplex PCR. The sample gives about 200,000 clones, around four fifths of which show up once; 5.5% to 6.5% is in the top ten. The sequenced material came from PBMCs. These receptors were obtained from a woman aged 18 to 35 in good health and CMV-seronegative.

The chain employs TRBV19 and TRBJ1-5; no definite D call. With 1 base removed from V and 2 bases from J, the gap between germline ends came to 12 bases. This CDR3 spans 16 amino acids. Germline CDR1 is LNHDA and CDR2 is SQIVND (reference sequence). CDR3 coding DNA: TGTGCCAGTAGTATAGGACCCGGAACGGGCAATCAGCCCCAGCATTTT. Translation gives CASSIGPGTGNQPQHF.

The chain joins TRBV7-8 to TRBJ2-7; the D is unclear. Germline values: CDR1 SGHVS, CDR2 FQNEAQ. The V end lost 1 base, the J end lost 7 bases, and 14 bases lay between the germline ends. CDR3 length: 14 amino acids. This CDR3 is CASSLEGTLAEQYF. CDR3 bases: TGTGCCAGCAGCTTAGAGGGCACTTTAGCAGAGCAGTACTTC.

This sequence joins TRBV2 and TRBJ1-6, with D tentatively TRBD1 (6 bases). Looked up from germline, CDR1 is SNHLY and CDR2 is FYNNEI. V gave up 7 bases and J gave up 7 bases, with 11 bases separating them. The CDR3 sequence is 13 residues long. The CDR3 spells CASMAGANSPLHF. The CDR3 coding sequence is TGTGCCAGCATGGCAGGGGCCAATTCACCCCTCCACTTT.

V is TRBV30 and J is TRBJ1-5; D unresolved. Deletions cut 5 bases from V and 1 base from J, with 12 bases between. Germline CDR1 GTSNPN, CDR2 SVGIG (reference sequence). The CDR3 has 14 residues. The CDR3 region has the DNA TGTGCCTGGTCAGGAGGTCGGAGCAATCAGCCCCAGCATTTT. Protein sequence: CAWSGGRSNQPQHF.

The CDR3 loop is CASSLTADTQYF. DNA for the CDR3: TGTGCCAGCAGCTTAACTGCAGATACGCAGTATTTT. V gene TRBV7-2 combines with J gene TRBJ2-3; D unresolved. V dropped 2 bases and J dropped 4 bases, with 4 bases sitting between them. The germline V gene has CDR1 SGHTA and CDR2 FQGNSA. The CDR3 has 12 amino acids. Full variable domain (missing parts from reference TRBV7-2 and TRBJ2-3): GAGVSQSPSNKVTEKGKDVELRCDPISGHTALYWYRQSLGQGLEFLIYFQGNSAPDKSGLPSDRFSAERTGGSVSTLTIQRTQQEDSAVYLCASSLTADTQYFGPGTRLTVL.

This sequence joins TRBV15 and TRBJ2-7; the match to TRBD1 covers 7 bases. Trimming removed 3 bases from V and 3 bases from J; junction bases left unmatched: 8. Germline lookup yields CDR1 LNHNV and CDR2 YYDKDF (reference sequence). This CDR3 is 15 amino acids long. The CDR3 nucleotides are TGTGCCACCAGCAGTAGACAGGGTAGGGACTACGAGCAGTACTTC. It yields the protein CATSSRQGRDYEQYF. Drawing the rest from reference TRBV15 and TRBJ2-7, the complete variable domain is DAMVIQNPRYQVTQFGKPVTLSCSQTLNHNVMYWYQQKSSQAPKLLFHYYDKDFNNEADTPDNFQSRRPNTSFCFLDIRSPGLGDTAMYLCATSSRQGRDYEQYFGPGTRLTVT.

V is TRBV28 and J is TRBJ2-1, with D unclear. V was shortened by 3 bases and J by 0 bases, with 12 bases between the two germline ends. The CDR3 is 16 amino acids. CDR1 MDHEN and CDR2 SYDVKM come from the germline V gene. CDR3 amino acids: CASSLATPSSYNEQFF. The CDR3 DNA is TGTGCCAGCAGTTTGGCCACCCCTAGCTCCTACAATGAGCAGTTCTTC.

The chain uses TRBV6-1 and TRBJ2-2, with TRBD2 identical over 11 bases. The CDR3 extends over 16 amino acids. J gave up 5 bases and V 4 bases, and 6 bases lay outside the gene matches. Germline-derived CDR1 and CDR2 are MNHNS and SASEGT. CDR3 in amino acids: CASSVLAGVATGELFF. The CDR3 bases are TGTGCCAGCAGTGTACTAGCGGGAGTAGCGACCGGGGAGCTGTTTTTT.

V is TRBV18 and J is TRBJ2-1, with unresolved D. CDR1 and CDR2 (germline): KGHSH, LQKENI. Trimming cost V 6 bases and J 4 bases, with 13 bases left between them. The CDR3 has 14 residues. The CDR3, as DNA: TGTGCCAGCTCTCGCCCCGCCAGTTACAATGAGCAGTTCTTC. It is translated as CASSRPASYNEQFF. Full variable domain (missing parts from reference TRBV18 and TRBJ2-1): NAGVMQNPRHLVRRRGQEARLRCSPMKGHSHVYWYRQLPEEGLKFMVYLQKENIIDESGMPKERFSAEFPKEGPSILRIQQVVRGDSAAYFCASSRPASYNEQFFGPGTRLTVL.

The V call is TRBV2, the J call TRBJ2-3; D possibly corresponds to TRBD2 (6 bases). Germline V lookup: CDR1 SNHLY, CDR2 FYNNEI. This CDR3 contains 14 residues. V was trimmed by 8 bases and J by 1 base, leaving 13 bases between them. The CDR3 here is CASGRDSRTDTQYF. As DNA, the CDR3 is TGTGCCAGCGGAAGGGACTCCCGCACAGATACGCAGTATTTT.

The rearrangement joins TRBV9 to TRBJ2-3; TRBD2 might be the D (6 bases). Germline-derived CDR1 and CDR2 are SGDLS and YYNGEE. The CDR3 length is 15 residues. Trimming pared 3 bases from V and 0 bases from J, leaving 11 bases between. The CDR3 DNA follows: TGTGCCAGCAGCGCCCTTGGAGGGAGCACAGATACGCAGTATTTT. Translating gives CASSALGGSTDTQYF.

This clone was seen a few times. This chain uses TRBV7-9 with TRBJ2-7, with 11 bases lining up with TRBD2. This CDR3 is built from 17 residues. Germline V lookup: CDR1 SEHNR, CDR2 FQNEAQ (reference sequence). V dropped 4 bases and J dropped 2; count of bases not matched to a gene: 10. The CDR3 protein is CASSSPGLAEIPYEQYF. For the CDR3, the DNA is TGTGCCAGCAGCTCACCGGGACTAGCGGAGATACCCTACGAGCAGTACTTC.

The chain carries TRBV7-6 and TRBJ2-7; 14 positions agree with TRBD2. The V gene end was trimmed by 0 bases and the J gene end by 5 bases; junction bases not matched to a gene: 6. The CDR3 runs to 17 residues. Germline V gene lookup returns CDR1 SGHVS and CDR2 FNYEAQ. The CDR3 here is CASSLAPRLAGGDEQYF. CDR3 nucleotides: TGTGCCAGCAGCTTAGCCCCCCGACTAGCGGGAGGGGACGAGCAGTACTTC.

This clone has a handful of counts. The V gene is TRBV5-1, the J gene TRBJ1-4; TRBD1 agrees at 9 bases. From germline, CDR1 is SGHRS and CDR2 YFSETQ. With 5 bases clipped from V and 6 bases from J, the junction kept 5 bases outside the gene matches. This CDR3 region has 14 residues. The CDR3: CASRTGGGDEKLFF. The CDR3 DNA sequence: TGCGCCAGCAGAACAGGGGGCGGAGATGAAAAACTGTTTTTT.

The chain uses TRBV9 and TRBJ1-2; D is ambiguous. Germline loops: CDR1 SGDLS, CDR2 YYNGEE. The V gene lost 3 bases and the J gene lost 4 bases, with 16 bases spanning the gap. This CDR3 is built from 15 residues. CDR3 protein: CASSGTLGLAYGYTF. The CDR3 DNA sequence: TGTGCCAGCAGCGGAACCCTGGGCTTGGCCTATGGCTACACCTTC. The whole variable domain, filled in from reference TRBV9 and TRBJ1-2, reads DSGVTQTPKHLITATGQRVTLRCSPRSGDLSVYWYQQSLDQGLQFLIQYYNGEERAKGNILERFSAQQFPDLHSELNLSSLELGDSALYFCASSGTLGLAYGYTFGSGTRLTVV.

V is TRBV6-1 and J is TRBJ2-1, with 7 nucleotides matching TRBD2. In germline, CDR1 is MNHNS, CDR2 SASEGT. V was clipped by 8 bases and J by 2 bases; unmatched bases: 9. The CDR3 loop spans 15 amino acids. The CDR3 protein is CASSERGEAYNEQFF. The CDR3 DNA is TGTGCCAGCTCTGAGCGGGGCGAGGCCTACAATGAGCAGTTCTTC.

This chain links TRBV5-1 with TRBJ1-1, with D perhaps TRBD1 (6 bases). Trimming cost V 5 bases and J 6 bases, with 20 bases left between them. The germline gives CDR1 SGHRS, CDR2 YFSETQ. The length of the CDR3 is 15 residues. As DNA, the CDR3 is TGCGCCAGCAGATCGGGGGCTGAAGGAGGCTCTGAAGCTTTCTTT. Translated, it gives CASRSGAEGGSEAFF. Based on the CDR3 plus reference TRBV5-1 and TRBJ1-1, the full variable domain is KAGVTQTPRYLIKTRGQQVTLSCSPISGHRSVSWYQQTPGQGLQFLFEYFSETQRNKGNFPGRFSGRQFSNSRSEMNVSTLELGDSALYLCASRSGAEGGSEAFFGQGTRLTVV.

The genes are TRBV11-2 and TRBJ2-1, with D hard to call. V lost 1 base, J lost 0 bases, and 4 bases lay in between. The CDR3 spans 14 residues. The V gene's germline CDR1 is SGHAT and CDR2 FQNNGV. The CDR3 DNA sequence: TGTGCCAGCAGCTTAGGAATCTCCTACAATGAGCAGTTCTTC. It specifies CASSLGISYNEQFF.

This clone was picked up a small number of times. The chain couples TRBV19 to TRBJ1-5; D ambiguous. The germline V gene has CDR1 LNHDA and CDR2 SQIVND (reference sequence). This CDR3 is built from 14 residues. Trimming stripped 5 bases from V and 0 bases from J, with 8 bases between. This CDR3 is CASSVGYSNQPQHF. The CDR3 nucleotides are TGTGCCAGTAGTGTCGGGTATAGCAATCAGCCCCAGCATTTT.

The J gene is TRBJ2-7, the V gene TRBV11-2; TRBD2 matches at 9 bases. This CDR3 is 18 amino acids long. Germline assignment: CDR1 SGHAT and CDR2 FQNNGV. V was pared by 5 bases and J by 1 base, with 15 bases of the junction left unmatched. The CDR3 loop is CASSPTNRRGGMSYEQYF. CDR3 bases: TGTGCCAGCAGCCCGACAAATCGGCGGGGGGGCATGTCCTACGAGCAGTACTTC.

DNA for the CDR3: TGTGCCAGCAGTGAGGTGACAGGGAAGCCAGAGACCCAGTACTTC. This encodes CASSEVTGKPETQYF. This rearrangement joins TRBV25-1 to TRBJ2-5, with TRBD1 identical over 7 bases. V shed 3 bases and J 4 bases; nucleotides not matched to a gene: 8. This CDR3 region has 15 residues. Germline lookup yields CDR1 MGHDK and CDR2 SYGVNS.

V usage is TRBV7-8 and J usage is TRBJ2-7; possible D gene TRBD2, 6 bases. The germline gives CDR1 SGHVS, CDR2 FQNEAQ. The CDR3 length is 15 residues. Trimming shortened V by 5 bases and J by 2 bases, and 16 bases separated the two germline ends. The DNA for the CDR3 is TGTGCCAGCAGCCTTAGGGCGGGACGGGCCTACGAGCAGTACTTC. Protein: CASSLRAGRAYEQYF.

The chain carries TRBV30 and TRBJ2-2, with TRBD2 as a possible D gene (5 bases). The CDR3 covers 17 residues. Trimming left V 2 bases short and J 5 bases short, with 21 bases between. In germline, CDR1 is GTSNPN, CDR2 SVGIG (reference sequence). The CDR3 here is CAWSKSEAMIRTGELFF. DNA of the CDR3: TGTGCCTGGAGTAAGTCGGAGGCGATGATTCGAACCGGGGAGCTGTTTTTT.

This chain's CDR3 is CASSLGLAGDEQFF. DNA of the CDR3: TGTGCCAGCAGTTTAGGACTAGCGGGGGACGAGCAGTTCTTC. This chain uses TRBV27 with TRBJ2-1, with 13 positions matching TRBD2. Germline CDR1 reads MNHEY; CDR2 reads SMNVEV (reference sequence). V gave up 2 bases and J gave up 10 bases; unmatched junction bases: 2. There are 14 residues in the CDR3.

This chain joins TRBV12-5 and TRBJ1-1; D remains ambiguous. V was pared by 7 bases and J by 6 bases, with 9 bases between. Germline V gene sequence: CDR1 LGHNT, CDR2 FRNRAP. The CDR3 is made up of 11 amino acids. CDR3 DNA: TGTGCTAGTGCCCTCTTTGCTGAAGCTTTCTTT. Translated: CASALFAEAFF.